The 8 T cell receptor beta chains below all came from one sample that was sequenced in a study of cytotoxic CD8 clonotypes in ibrutinib-treated CLL. The repertoire was sequenced with immunoSEQ multiplex PCR; TCRdb's copy has only in-frame clones and lacks some. The sample holds some 130,000 clones; roughly three quarters are singletons and the top ten take around 4.9%. This specimen was PBMCs, taken after 24 months of ibrutinib treatment. The receptors shown here come from a human donor with chronic lymphocytic leukemia.

This clone showed up many times. This chain connects TRBV2 to TRBJ1-2, with no clear D. Deletions cut 2 bases from V and 14 bases from J, with 15 bases between. This CDR3 region has 12 residues. Germline CDR1 and CDR2: SNHLY and FYNNEI. The CDR3 here is CASSELDQSRTF. The CDR3 DNA follows: TGTGCCAGCAGTGAATTGGACCAATCGAGGACCTTC.

This clone was detected only a few times. This sequence joins TRBV6-1 and TRBJ2-7; 7 bases agree with TRBD2. The CDR3 length is 16 residues. Per germline, CDR1 MNHNS and CDR2 SASEGT. The V and J ends lost 1 base and 4 bases, in that order; junction bases with no gene match: 10. CDR3 nucleotides: TGTGCCAGCAGTGAAGGGGGGGGTTCTACTTTTTACGAGCAGTACTTC. It translates to CASSEGGGSTFYEQYF.

In its sample, this clone was seen a few times. This rearrangement joins TRBV28 to TRBJ2-7; maybe TRBD1 (5 bases). This CDR3 contains 14 residues. Germline V CDR1 and CDR2: MDHEN, SYDVKM. Trimming removed 6 bases from V and 5 bases from J, with 17 bases in between. For the CDR3, the DNA is TGTGCCAGCAGCGTCTCAGGGTCGAGCCACGAGCAGTACTTC. Amino acids: CASSVSGSSHEQYF.

The chain is built from TRBV6-1 and TRBJ1-1; D gene ambiguous. Germline V CDR1 and CDR2: MNHNS, SASEGT. The germline V and J ends were trimmed by 11 bases and 1 base, with 8 bases remaining between them. The CDR3 covers 11 residues. CDR3 residues: CAAWGNTEAFF. The DNA of the CDR3 is TGTGCCGCGTGGGGGAACACTGAAGCTTTCTTT.

This chain connects TRBV2 to TRBJ2-7; 14 nucleotides agree with TRBD2. CDR1 is SNHLY and CDR2 is FYNNEI in the germline V gene. The J segment lost 3 bases and the V segment lost 3 bases, leaving 4 bases of the junction unmatched. The length of the CDR3 is 16 residues. This CDR3 is CASSEGLAGVGYEQYF. The CDR3 DNA is TGTGCCAGCAGTGAGGGACTAGCGGGAGTCGGCTACGAGCAGTACTTC.

The chain couples TRBV28 to TRBJ2-3; D not certain. Germline-derived CDR1 and CDR2 are MDHEN and SYDVKM. Trimming removed 6 bases from V and 4 bases from J, with 14 bases in between. This CDR3 region has 14 residues. As DNA, the CDR3 is TGTGCCAGCAGACCCGGGTGGGTTGCAGATACGCAGTATTTT. It is translated as CASRPGWVADTQYF.

The chain has TRBV18 and TRBJ2-1; 8 bases match TRBD2. J lost 7 bases, V lost 0 bases, and 5 bases had no gene match. Germline CDR1 KGHSH, CDR2 LQKENI. The CDR3 runs 15 residues. The CDR3 sequence: CASSPPGTSWNEQFF. CDR3 bases: TGTGCCAGCTCACCACCCGGGACTAGTTGGAATGAGCAGTTCTTC. The full variable domain, rest sourced from reference TRBV18 and TRBJ2-1, is NAGVMQNPRHLVRRRGQEARLRCSPMKGHSHVYWYRQLPEEGLKFMVYLQKENIIDESGMPKERFSAEFPKEGPSILRIQQVVRGDSAAYFCASSPPGTSWNEQFFGPGTRLTVL.

The chain links TRBV5-1 to TRBJ2-2; possible D gene TRBD1, 6 bases. Trimming left V 0 bases short and J 0 bases short, with 9 bases between. CDR3 length equals 16 residues. Per the germline V gene, CDR1 is SGHRS and CDR2 is YFSETQ. CDR3 in DNA: TGCGCCAGCAGCTTGGGTGGGGGCGCGAACACCGGGGAGCTGTTTTTT. Encoded protein: CASSLGGGANTGELFF.